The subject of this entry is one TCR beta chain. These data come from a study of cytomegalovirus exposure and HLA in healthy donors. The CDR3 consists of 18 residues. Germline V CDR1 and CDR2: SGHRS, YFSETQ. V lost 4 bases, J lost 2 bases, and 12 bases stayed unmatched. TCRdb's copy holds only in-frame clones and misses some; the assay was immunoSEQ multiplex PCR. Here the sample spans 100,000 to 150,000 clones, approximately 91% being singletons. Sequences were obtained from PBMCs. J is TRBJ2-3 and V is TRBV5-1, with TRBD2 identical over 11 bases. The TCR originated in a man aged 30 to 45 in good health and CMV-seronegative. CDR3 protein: CASSQPLGTSGLTDTQYF. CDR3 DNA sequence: TGCGCCAGCAGCCAGCCCCTCGGGACTAGCGGACTCACAGATACGCAGTATTTT.